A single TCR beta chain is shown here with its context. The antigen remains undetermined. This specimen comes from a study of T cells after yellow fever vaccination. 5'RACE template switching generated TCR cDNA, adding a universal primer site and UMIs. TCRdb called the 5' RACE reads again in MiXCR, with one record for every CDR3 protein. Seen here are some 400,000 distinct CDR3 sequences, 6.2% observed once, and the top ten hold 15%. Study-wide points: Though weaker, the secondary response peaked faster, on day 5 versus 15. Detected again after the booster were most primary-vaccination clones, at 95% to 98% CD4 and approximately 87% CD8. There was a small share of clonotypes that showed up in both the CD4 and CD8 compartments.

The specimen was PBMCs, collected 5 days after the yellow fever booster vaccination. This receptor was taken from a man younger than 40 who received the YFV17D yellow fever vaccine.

CDR3 sequence: CASSREFQETQYF. In DNA form, the CDR3 reads TGTGCCAGCAGTCGGGAATTTCAAGAGACCCAGTACTTC. The chain couples TRBV6-1 to TRBJ2-5, with D possibly matching TRBD2 (5 bases). V was pared by 5 bases and J by 2 bases, with 9 bases between. Germline V gene sequence: CDR1 MNHNS, CDR2 SASEGT. This CDR3 has 13 amino acids.